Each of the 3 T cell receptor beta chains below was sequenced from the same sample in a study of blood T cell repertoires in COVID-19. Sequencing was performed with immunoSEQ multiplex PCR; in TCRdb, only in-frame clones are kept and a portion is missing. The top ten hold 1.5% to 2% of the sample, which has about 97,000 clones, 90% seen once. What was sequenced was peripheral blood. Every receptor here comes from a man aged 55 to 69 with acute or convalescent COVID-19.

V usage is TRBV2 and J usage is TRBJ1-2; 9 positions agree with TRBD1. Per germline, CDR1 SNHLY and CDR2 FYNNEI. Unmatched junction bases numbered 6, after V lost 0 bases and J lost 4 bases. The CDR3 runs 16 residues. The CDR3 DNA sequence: TGTGCCAGCAGTGAAGCGGGGACAGGGACAGTCTATGGCTACACCTTC. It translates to CASSEAGTGTVYGYTF.

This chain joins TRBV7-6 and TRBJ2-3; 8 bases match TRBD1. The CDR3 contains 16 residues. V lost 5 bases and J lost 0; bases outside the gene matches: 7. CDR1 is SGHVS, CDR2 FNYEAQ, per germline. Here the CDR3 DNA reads TGTGCCAGCAGCCGGACAGGGCCGACTAGCACAGATACGCAGTATTTT. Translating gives CASSRTGPTSTDTQYF.

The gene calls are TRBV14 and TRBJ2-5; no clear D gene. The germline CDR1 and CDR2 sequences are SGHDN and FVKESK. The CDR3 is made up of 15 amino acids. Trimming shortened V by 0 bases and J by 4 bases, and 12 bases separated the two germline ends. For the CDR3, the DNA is TGTGCCAGCAGCCAAGATCTTTTTTCGGGAGAGACCCAGTACTTC. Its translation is CASSQDLFSGETQYF.